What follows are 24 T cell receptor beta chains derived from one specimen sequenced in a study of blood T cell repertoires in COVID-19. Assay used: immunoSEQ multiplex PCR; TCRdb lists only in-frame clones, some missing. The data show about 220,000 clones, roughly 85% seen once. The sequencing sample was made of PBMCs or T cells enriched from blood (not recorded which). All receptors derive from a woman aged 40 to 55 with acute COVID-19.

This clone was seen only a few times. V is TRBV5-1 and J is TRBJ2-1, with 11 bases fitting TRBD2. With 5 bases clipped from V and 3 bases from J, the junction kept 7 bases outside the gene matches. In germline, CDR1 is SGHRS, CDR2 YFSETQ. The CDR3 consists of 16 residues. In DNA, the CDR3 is TGCGCCAGCAGACCTATTACTAGCGGGGGCTACAATGAGCAGTTCTTC. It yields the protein CASRPITSGGYNEQFF. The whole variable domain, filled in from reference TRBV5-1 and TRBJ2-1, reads KAGVTQTPRYLIKTRGQQVTLSCSPISGHRSVSWYQQTPGQGLQFLFEYFSETQRNKGNFPGRFSGRQFSNSRSEMNVSTLELGDSALYLCASRPITSGGYNEQFFGPGTRLTVL.

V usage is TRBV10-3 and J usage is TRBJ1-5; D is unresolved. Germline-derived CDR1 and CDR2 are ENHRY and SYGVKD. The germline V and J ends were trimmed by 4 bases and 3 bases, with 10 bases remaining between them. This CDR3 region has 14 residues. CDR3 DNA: TGTGCCATCAGTGGAGGGTCTAACAATCAGCCCCAGCATTTT. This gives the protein CAISGGSNNQPQHF.

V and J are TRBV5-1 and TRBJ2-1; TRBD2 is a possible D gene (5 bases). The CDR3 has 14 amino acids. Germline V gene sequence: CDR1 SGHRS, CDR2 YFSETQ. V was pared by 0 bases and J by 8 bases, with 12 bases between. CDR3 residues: CASSLAADIDEQFF. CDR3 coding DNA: TGCGCCAGCAGCTTGGCAGCGGATATCGATGAGCAGTTCTTC.

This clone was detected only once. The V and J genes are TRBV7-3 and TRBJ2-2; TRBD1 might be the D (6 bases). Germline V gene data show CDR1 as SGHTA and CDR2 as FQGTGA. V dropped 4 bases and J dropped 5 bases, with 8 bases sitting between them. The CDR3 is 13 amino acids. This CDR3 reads CASSSGQTGELFF. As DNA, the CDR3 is TGTGCCAGCAGCTCGGGACAAACCGGGGAGCTGTTTTTT. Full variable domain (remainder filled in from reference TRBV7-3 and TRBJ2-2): GAGVSQTPSNKVTEKGKYVELRCDPISGHTALYWYRQSLGQGPEFLIYFQGTGAADDSGLPNDRFFAVRPEGSVSTLKIQRTERGDSAVYLCASSSGQTGELFFGEGSRLTVL.

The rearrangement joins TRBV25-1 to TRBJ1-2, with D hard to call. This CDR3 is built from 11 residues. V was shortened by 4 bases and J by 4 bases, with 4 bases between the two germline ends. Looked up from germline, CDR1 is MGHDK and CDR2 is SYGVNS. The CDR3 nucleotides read TGTGCCAGCAGTGGTCTCTATGGCTACACCTTC. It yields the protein CASSGLYGYTF.

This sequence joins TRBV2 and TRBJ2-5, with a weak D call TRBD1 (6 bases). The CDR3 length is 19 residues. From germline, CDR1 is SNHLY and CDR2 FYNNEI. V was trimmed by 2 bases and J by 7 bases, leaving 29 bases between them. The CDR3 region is CASSELYWTAALEEVTQYF. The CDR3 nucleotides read TGTGCCAGCAGTGAATTATATTGGACAGCGGCCCTAGAAGAGGTGACCCAGTACTTC.

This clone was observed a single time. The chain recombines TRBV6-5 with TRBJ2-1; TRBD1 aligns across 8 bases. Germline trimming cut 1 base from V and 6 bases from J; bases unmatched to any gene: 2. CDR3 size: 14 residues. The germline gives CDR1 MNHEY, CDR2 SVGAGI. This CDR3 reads CASSYLGTGNEQFF. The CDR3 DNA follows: TGTGCCAGCAGTTACTTGGGGACAGGCAATGAGCAGTTCTTC.

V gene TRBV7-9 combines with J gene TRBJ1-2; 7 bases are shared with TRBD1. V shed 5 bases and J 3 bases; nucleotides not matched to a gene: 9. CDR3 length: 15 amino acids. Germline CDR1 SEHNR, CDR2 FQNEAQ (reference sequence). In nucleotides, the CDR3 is TGTGCCAGCAGCGAGTGGACAGGAGGGTACTATGGCTACACCTTC. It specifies CASSEWTGGYYGYTF.

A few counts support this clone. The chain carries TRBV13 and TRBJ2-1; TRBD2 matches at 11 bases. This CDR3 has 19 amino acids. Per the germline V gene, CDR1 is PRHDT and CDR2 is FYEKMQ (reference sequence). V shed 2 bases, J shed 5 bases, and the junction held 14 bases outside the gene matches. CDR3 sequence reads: CASSLKIRLAGGYNNEQFF. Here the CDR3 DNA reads TGTGCCAGCAGCTTAAAGATCCGTCTAGCGGGGGGCTACAACAATGAGCAGTTCTTC.

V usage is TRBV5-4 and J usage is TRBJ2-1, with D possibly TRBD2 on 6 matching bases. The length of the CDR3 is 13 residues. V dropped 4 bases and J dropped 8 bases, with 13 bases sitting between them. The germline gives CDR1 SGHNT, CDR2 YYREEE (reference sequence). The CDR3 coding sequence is TGTGCCAGCAGCCCCCCCGGGAGCTATGAGCAGTTCTTC. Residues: CASSPPGSYEQFF.

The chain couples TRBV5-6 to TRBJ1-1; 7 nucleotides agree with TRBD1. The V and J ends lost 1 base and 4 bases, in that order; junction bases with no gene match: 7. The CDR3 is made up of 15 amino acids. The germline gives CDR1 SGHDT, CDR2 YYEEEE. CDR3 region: CASSLTPTGSTEAFF. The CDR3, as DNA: TGTGCCAGCAGCTTGACCCCGACAGGGAGCACTGAAGCTTTCTTT.

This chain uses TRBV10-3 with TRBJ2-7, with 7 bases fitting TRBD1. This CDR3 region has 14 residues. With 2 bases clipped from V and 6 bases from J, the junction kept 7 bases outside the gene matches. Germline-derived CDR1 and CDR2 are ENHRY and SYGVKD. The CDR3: CAISENTGVGEQYV. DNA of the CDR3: TGTGCCATCAGTGAGAATACAGGGGTGGGCGAGCAGTACGTC.

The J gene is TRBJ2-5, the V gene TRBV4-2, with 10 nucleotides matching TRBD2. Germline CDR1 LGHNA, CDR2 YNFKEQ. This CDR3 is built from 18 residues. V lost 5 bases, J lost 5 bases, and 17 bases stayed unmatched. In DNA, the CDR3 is TGTGCCAGCAGCAGATCTACAATTAGCGGGGGGCTCGGGGAGACCCAGTACTTC. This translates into CASSRSTISGGLGETQYF.

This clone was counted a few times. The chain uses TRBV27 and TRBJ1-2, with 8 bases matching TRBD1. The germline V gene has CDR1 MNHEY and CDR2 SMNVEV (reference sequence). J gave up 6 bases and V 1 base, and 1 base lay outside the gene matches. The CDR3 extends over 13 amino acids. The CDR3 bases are TGTGCCAGCAGTTTATTGACAGGGGATGGCTACACCTTC. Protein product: CASSLLTGDGYTF.

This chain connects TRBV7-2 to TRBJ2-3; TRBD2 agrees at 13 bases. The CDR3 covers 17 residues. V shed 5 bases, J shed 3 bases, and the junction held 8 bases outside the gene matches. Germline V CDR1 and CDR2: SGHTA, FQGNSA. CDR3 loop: CASSPSLGLAGTDTQYF. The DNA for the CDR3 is TGTGCCAGCAGCCCCAGCCTGGGACTAGCGGGGACAGATACGCAGTATTTT.

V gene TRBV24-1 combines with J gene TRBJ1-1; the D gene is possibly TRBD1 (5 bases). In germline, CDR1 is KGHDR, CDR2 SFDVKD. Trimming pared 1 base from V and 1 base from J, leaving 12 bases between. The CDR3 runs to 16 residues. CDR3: CATSDLHQTENTEAFF. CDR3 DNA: TGTGCCACCAGTGATTTACACCAGACAGAGAACACTGAAGCTTTCTTT.

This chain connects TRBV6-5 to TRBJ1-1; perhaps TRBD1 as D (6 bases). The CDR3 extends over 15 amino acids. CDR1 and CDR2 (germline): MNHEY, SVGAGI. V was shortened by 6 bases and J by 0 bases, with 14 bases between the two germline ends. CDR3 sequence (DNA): TGTGCCAGCAGGGTACAGGGTGCGGTGAACACTGAAGCTTTCTTT. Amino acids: CASRVQGAVNTEAFF.

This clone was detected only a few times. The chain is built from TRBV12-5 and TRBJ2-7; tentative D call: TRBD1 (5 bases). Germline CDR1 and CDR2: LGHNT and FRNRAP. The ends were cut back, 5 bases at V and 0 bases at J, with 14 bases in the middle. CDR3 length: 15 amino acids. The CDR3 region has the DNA TGTGCTAGTGGTAGGGGTTCCCAACTCTCCTACGAGCAGTACTTC. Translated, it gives CASGRGSQLSYEQYF.

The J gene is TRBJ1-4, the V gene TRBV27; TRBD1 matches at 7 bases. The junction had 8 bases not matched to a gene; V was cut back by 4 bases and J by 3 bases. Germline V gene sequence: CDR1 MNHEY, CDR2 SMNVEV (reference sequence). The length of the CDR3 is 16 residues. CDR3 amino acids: CASSYLRTGSNEKLFF. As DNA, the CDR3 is TGTGCCAGCAGTTACCTGAGGACAGGATCTAATGAAAAACTGTTTTTT. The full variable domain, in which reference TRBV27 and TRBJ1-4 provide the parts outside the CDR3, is EAQVTQNPRYLITVTGKKLTVTCSQNMNHEYMSWYRQDPGLGLRQIYYSMNVEVTDKGDVPEGYKVSRKEKRNFPLILESPSPNQTSLYFCASSYLRTGSNEKLFFGSGTQLSVL.

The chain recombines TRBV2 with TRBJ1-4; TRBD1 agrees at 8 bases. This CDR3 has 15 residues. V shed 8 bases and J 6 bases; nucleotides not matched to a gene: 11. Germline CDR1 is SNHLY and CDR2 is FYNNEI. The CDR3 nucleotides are TGTGCCAGCCGGCGAAGCCCGGACAGGGATGAAAAACTGTTTTTT. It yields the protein CASRRSPDRDEKLFF.

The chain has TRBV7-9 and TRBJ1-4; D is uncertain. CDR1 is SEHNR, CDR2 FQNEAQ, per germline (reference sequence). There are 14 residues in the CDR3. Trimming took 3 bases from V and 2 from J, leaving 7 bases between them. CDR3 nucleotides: TGTGCCAGCAGCTTCCAGGCGACTAATGAAAAACTGTTTTTT. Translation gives CASSFQATNEKLFF.

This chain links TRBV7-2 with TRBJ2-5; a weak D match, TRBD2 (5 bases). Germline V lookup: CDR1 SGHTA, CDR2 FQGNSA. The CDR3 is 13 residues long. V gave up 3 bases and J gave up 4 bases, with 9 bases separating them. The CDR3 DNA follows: TGTGCCAGCAGCTTTTCCGGGGTAGAGACCCAGTACTTC. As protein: CASSFSGVETQYF.

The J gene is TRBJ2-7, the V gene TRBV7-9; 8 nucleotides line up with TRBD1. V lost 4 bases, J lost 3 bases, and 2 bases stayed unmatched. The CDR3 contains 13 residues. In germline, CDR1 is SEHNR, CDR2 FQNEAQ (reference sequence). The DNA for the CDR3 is TGTGCCAGCAGCTCGACAGGGGTCTACGAGCAGTACTTC. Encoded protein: CASSSTGVYEQYF.

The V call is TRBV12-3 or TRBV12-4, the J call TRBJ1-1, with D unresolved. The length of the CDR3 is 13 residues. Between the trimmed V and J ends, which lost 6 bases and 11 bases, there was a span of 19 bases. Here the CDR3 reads CASSPTPDYSAFF. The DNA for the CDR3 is TGTGCCAGCAGCCCGACCCCTGACTATTCCGCTTTCTTT.